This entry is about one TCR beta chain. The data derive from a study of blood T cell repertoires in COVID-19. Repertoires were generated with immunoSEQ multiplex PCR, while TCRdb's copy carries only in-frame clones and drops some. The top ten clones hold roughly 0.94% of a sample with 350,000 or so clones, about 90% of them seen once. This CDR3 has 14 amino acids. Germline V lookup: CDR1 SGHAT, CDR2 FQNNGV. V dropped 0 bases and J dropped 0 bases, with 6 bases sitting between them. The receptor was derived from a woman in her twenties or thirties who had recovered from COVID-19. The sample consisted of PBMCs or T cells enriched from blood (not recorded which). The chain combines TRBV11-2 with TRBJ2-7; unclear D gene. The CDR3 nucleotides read TGTGCCAGCAGCTTAGATCCGGGCTCCTACGAGCAGTACTTC. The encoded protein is CASSLDPGSYEQYF.